Sequencing of this T cell receptor (beta chain) was carried out in a study of a mutant IDH1 vaccine in newly diagnosed glioma. About the research overall: Eight vaccinations reached patients in weeks 1, 3, 5, 7, 11, 15, 19 and 23. Patients had received radiotherapy, temozolomide, or both previously, most receiving both.

Only in-frame clones appear in the TCRdb table, and some are missing; sequencing was by immunoSEQ multiplex PCR. The sample holds tens of thousands of clones, less than 95% seen once. A remark on this clone: Its antigen is not identified.

Time point in this sample: week 23, last vaccination. All doses held 300 ug of mutant IDH1 20-mer peptide, with topical imiquimod. From germline, CDR1 is LNHDA and CDR2 SQIVND (reference sequence). The CDR3 covers 15 residues. After removal of 5 bases from V and 6 bases from J, the junction contained 7 bases not matched to a gene. This TCR derives from a man aged 45 to 65 with glioma. The chain carries TRBV19 and TRBJ1-5, with 10 bases that match TRBD1. Sequenced here: PBMCs, sampled from a glioma patient whose treatment included an IDH1 peptide vaccine. Here the CDR3 DNA reads TGTGCCAGTAGTCTGACAGGGGGCGGTGTTCAGCCCCAGCATTTT. Encoded protein: CASSLTGGGVQPQHF. Variable domain in full (rest from reference TRBV19 and TRBJ1-5): DGGITQSPKYLFRKEGQNVTLSCEQNLNHDAMYWYRQDPGQGLRLIYYSQIVNDFQKGDIAEGYSVSREKKESFPLTVTSAQKNPTAFYLCASSLTGGGVQPQHFGDGTRLSIL.